The 32 T cell receptor beta chains below were found in one sample sequenced in a study of regulatory T cells in long-lasting Graves disease. Building the TCR beta libraries relied on iRepertoire HTBI primers, and CDR3 regions underwent Arm-PCR. TCRdb analysed the multiplex PCR reads with MiXCR anew, one entry per CDR3 protein. The repertoire includes 360,000 or so distinct CDR3 sequences, around 23% of them detected once, and about 27% sits in the top ten. Indicated time point: persistent/refractory GD, antithyroid drugs over 5 years with positive TRAb. From RNA extracted from PBMCs, the TCR library was made. The sample consisted of peripheral blood mononuclear cells (PBMCs), taken when the disease was refractory, from a patient treated with antithyroid drugs. These receptors originate from a middle-aged woman with Graves disease.

The rearrangement joins TRBV12-3 or TRBV12-4 to TRBJ1-2, with a weak D call TRBD1 (5 bases). The V end lost 6 bases, the J end lost 4 bases, and 12 bases lay between the germline ends. The CDR3 has 13 amino acids. CDR3: CASSYSGLYGYTF. For the CDR3, the DNA is TGTGCCAGCAGCTACTCAGGGCTCTATGGCTACACCTTC.

This clonotype has at least ten counts. V is TRBV15 and J is TRBJ1-4; 9 bases align to TRBD1. CDR1 and CDR2 (germline): LNHNV, YYDKDF (reference sequence). The CDR3 has 16 residues. J was trimmed by 5 bases and V by 4 bases; bases with no gene match: 8. This CDR3 reads CATSTAFDRGNEKLFF. In DNA, the CDR3 is TGTGCCACCAGCACGGCTTTTGACAGGGGGAATGAAAAACTGTTTTTT.

The chain has TRBV7-9 and TRBJ2-7, with D possibly called TRBD1 or TRBD2 (5 bases each). There are 15 residues in the CDR3. Trimming shortened V by 3 bases and J by 2 bases, and 14 bases separated the two germline ends. The germline V gene encodes CDR1 SEHNR and CDR2 FQNEAQ (reference sequence). CDR3 sequence (DNA): TGTGCCAGCAGCTTCGGGACCGATGGCACCTACGAGCAGTACTTC. Its translation: CASSFGTDGTYEQYF.

This sequence joins TRBV30 and TRBJ2-5; TRBD2 matches 7 bases. Germline lookup yields CDR1 GTSNPN and CDR2 SVGIG (reference sequence). This CDR3 comprises 14 residues. Losses at the gene ends were 0 bases for V and 3 bases for J; bases not matched to a gene: 4. As DNA, the CDR3 is TGTGCCTGGAGTGTAGCGGGACTAAAAGAGACCCAGTACTTC. Protein: CAWSVAGLKETQYF. Variable domain in full (rest from reference TRBV30 and TRBJ2-5): SQTIHQWPATLVQPVGSPLSLECTVEGTSNPNLYWYRQAAGRGLQLLFYSVGIGQISSEVPQNLSASRPQDRQFILSSKKLLLSDSGFYLCAWSVAGLKETQYFGPGTRLLVL.

At least ten counts were recorded for this clonotype. The chain links TRBV2 to TRBJ1-5; 7 bases map to TRBD1. The CDR3 has 15 amino acids. The V gene's germline CDR1 is SNHLY and CDR2 FYNNEI. The J segment lost 6 bases and the V segment lost 6 bases, leaving 11 bases of the junction unmatched. As DNA, the CDR3 is TGTGCCAGCAGCAGAGAGACAGGGTTTCGTCAGCCCCAGCATTTT. Translation gives CASSRETGFRQPQHF.

Many counts were recorded for this clonotype. The chain recombines TRBV12-3 or TRBV12-4 with TRBJ1-5; unclear D gene. The V end lost 5 bases, the J end lost 11 bases, and 19 bases lay between the germline ends. CDR3 size: 14 residues. Here the CDR3 DNA reads TGTGCCAGCAGTCGCTCCCGCGCCGAGAGGACCCAGCATTTT. Translated: CASSRSRAERTQHF.

The chain combines TRBV5-4 with TRBJ1-3; D is perhaps TRBD1 (6 bases). The CDR3 spans 15 residues. Trimming pared 4 bases from V and 3 bases from J, leaving 14 bases between. Germline CDR1 reads SGHNT; CDR2 reads YYREEE (reference sequence). This CDR3 is CASSASGVIGNTIYF. DNA for the CDR3: TGTGCCAGCAGCGCCTCAGGGGTCATTGGAAACACCATATATTTT.

This clonotype was observed at least ten times. V usage is TRBV5-5 and J usage is TRBJ2-7; the D is unclear. CDR1 and CDR2 (germline): SGHKS, YYEKEE (reference sequence). CDR3 length equals 14 residues. V was trimmed by 2 bases and J by 0 bases, leaving 9 bases between them. CDR3 DNA sequence: TGTGCCAGCAGCTTTGGATCAGGCTCCTACGAGCAGTACTTC. Its translation is CASSFGSGSYEQYF.

This rearrangement joins TRBV20-1 to TRBJ2-4; 7 bases align to TRBD1. With 0 bases clipped from V and 0 bases from J, the junction kept 8 bases outside the gene matches. This CDR3 contains 17 residues. In germline, CDR1 is DFQATT, CDR2 SNEGSKA (reference sequence). The CDR3 DNA reads TGCAGTGCTAGAGACACTCCTCCAGGGGGAGCCAAAAACATTCAGTACTTC. It translates to CSARDTPPGGAKNIQYF.

This clonotype appeared many times. The chain couples TRBV6-5 to TRBJ1-5; the D gene is possibly TRBD1 (6 bases). The V gene lost 0 bases and the J gene lost 6 bases, with 12 bases spanning the gap. The germline CDR1 and CDR2 sequences are MNHEY and SVGAGI. The CDR3 contains 15 residues. The CDR3 nucleotides are TGTGCCAGCAGTTACTCTGTGGGGGCAAGTCAGCCCCAGCATTTT. This encodes CASSYSVGASQPQHF.

V gene TRBV20-1 combines with J gene TRBJ1-5; unclear D gene. The CDR3 has 13 amino acids. Germline values: CDR1 DFQATT, CDR2 SNEGSKA (reference sequence). V was cut by 3 bases and J by 1 base, with 7 bases left in between. The CDR3 sequence: CSARGSSNQPQHF. CDR3 bases: TGCAGTGCTAGGGGGTCCAGCAATCAGCCCCAGCATTTT.

V and J are TRBV7-8 and TRBJ1-5, with 7 bases lining up with TRBD1. The V gene end was trimmed by 6 bases and the J gene end by 4 bases; junction bases not matched to a gene: 6. Germline CDR1 and CDR2: SGHVS and FQNEAQ. This CDR3 is built from 14 residues. CDR3: CASSSNRGNQPQHF. Written as DNA, the CDR3 is TGTGCCAGCAGTTCAAACAGGGGTAATCAGCCCCAGCATTTT.

The genes are TRBV19 and TRBJ2-3; possibly TRBD1 for D (6 bases). Looked up from germline, CDR1 is LNHDA and CDR2 is SQIVND (reference sequence). This CDR3 comprises 14 residues. Trimming pared 2 bases from V and 4 bases from J, leaving 10 bases between. The CDR3 loop is CASSIRSGADTQYF. CDR3 DNA sequence: TGTGCCAGTAGTATACGGTCAGGGGCAGATACGCAGTATTTT.

Ten or more counts support this clonotype. CDR3 bases: TGTGCCAGCAGTTGGACAGGGCCAAACATTCAGTACTTC. Its translation: CASSWTGPNIQYF. J is TRBJ2-4 and V is TRBV2, with 8 bases identical to TRBD1. Germline loops: CDR1 SNHLY, CDR2 FYNNEI. CDR3 length equals 13 residues. After removal of 5 bases from V and 6 bases from J, the junction contained 3 bases not matched to a gene.

At least ten counts were recorded for this clonotype. The gene calls are TRBV6-1 and TRBJ1-6; 9 bases map to TRBD1. The CDR3 runs 17 residues. The J segment lost 4 bases and the V segment lost 7 bases, leaving 11 bases of the junction unmatched. Germline V gene sequence: CDR1 MNHNS, CDR2 SASEGT. CDR3 DNA: TGTGCCAGCATTCACCGACGGGACAGGGATTATAATTCACCCCTCCACTTT. Translation gives CASIHRRDRDYNSPLHF.

The V and J genes are TRBV10-1 and TRBJ1-6; D remains unclear. Per the germline V gene, CDR1 is WNHNN and CDR2 is SYGVQD (reference sequence). This CDR3 comprises 14 residues. Trimming removed 0 bases from V and 7 bases from J, with 7 bases in between. CDR3: CASSESMENSPLHF. CDR3 bases: TGCGCCAGCAGTGAGTCGATGGAGAATTCACCCCTCCACTTT.

The chain links TRBV28 to TRBJ2-1; possibly TRBD1 for D (6 bases). The CDR3 extends over 15 amino acids. The V and J ends lost 5 bases and 8 bases respectively, with 19 bases between them. Germline loops: CDR1 MDHEN, CDR2 SYDVKM. The CDR3 loop reads CASSHRGWFRDEQFF. CDR3 DNA: TGTGCCAGCAGTCATAGGGGGTGGTTCAGGGATGAGCAGTTCTTC.

The chain is built from TRBV5-1 and TRBJ2-3; D uncertain. Germline CDR1 is SGHRS and CDR2 is YFSETQ. V dropped 0 bases and J dropped 1 base, with 6 bases sitting between them. CDR3 length: 14 residues. The CDR3 region is CASSLVLRTDTQYF. The CDR3 DNA sequence: TGCGCCAGCAGCTTGGTATTGCGCACAGATACGCAGTATTTT.

CDR3 nucleotides: TGTGCCAGCAGCTTATTGTTTGGGATGGGCGAAGCTTTCTTT. This sequence encodes CASSLLFGMGEAFF. This chain links TRBV7-8 with TRBJ1-1, with D unresolved. This CDR3 is built from 14 residues. V dropped 2 bases and J dropped 8 bases, with 15 bases sitting between them. CDR1 is SGHVS and CDR2 is FQNEAQ in the germline V gene.

This clonotype showed up many times. CDR3: CASLTRLTYEQYF. CDR3 DNA sequence: TGTGCCAGCCTGACTAGACTCACCTACGAGCAGTACTTC. The chain couples TRBV28 to TRBJ2-7; tentatively, D is TRBD2 (6 bases). V dropped 8 bases and J dropped 2 bases, with 13 bases sitting between them. The CDR3 extends over 13 amino acids. Germline loops: CDR1 MDHEN, CDR2 SYDVKM.

Ten or more counts support this clonotype. This chain links TRBV2 with TRBJ1-1; D unclear. CDR3 length: 12 amino acids. The V gene's germline CDR1 is SNHLY and CDR2 FYNNEI. V was cut by 7 bases and J by 8 bases, with 14 bases left in between. The CDR3 protein is CASTELGREAFF. CDR3 bases: TGTGCCAGCACCGAACTGGGCAGGGAAGCTTTCTTT. The complete variable domain, with remaining parts taken from reference TRBV2 and TRBJ1-1, reads EPEVTQTPSHQVTQMGQEVILRCVPISNHLYFYWYRQILGQKVEFLVSFYNNEISEKSEIFDDQFSVERPDGSNFTLKIRSTKLEDSAMYFCASTELGREAFFGQGTRLTVV.

This clonotype showed up many times. The V gene is TRBV6-2 or TRBV6-3, the J gene TRBJ1-1, with TRBD1 as a possible D gene (6 bases). Per germline, CDR1 MNHEY and CDR2 SVGEGT. V was shortened by 2 bases and J by 3 bases, with 13 bases between the two germline ends. CDR3 length: 15 residues. CDR3 sequence reads: CASSYQDRRHTEAFF. CDR3 coding DNA: TGTGCCAGCAGTTACCAAGACAGGAGGCACACTGAAGCTTTCTTT.

This clonotype was counted ten times or more. This rearrangement joins TRBV7-9 to TRBJ2-7; tentative D call: TRBD2 (5 bases). CDR1 and CDR2 (germline): SEHNR, FQNEAQ (reference sequence). Trimming removed 4 bases at V and 0 bases at J, with 22 bases between. The CDR3 totals 18 residues. The CDR3 sequence: CASSSYPSSNPSSYEQYF. Written as DNA, the CDR3 is TGTGCCAGCAGCTCTTACCCTAGCAGCAACCCCAGCTCCTACGAGCAGTACTTC.

This clonotype was counted ten times or more. V usage is TRBV20-1 and J usage is TRBJ1-1; D gene ambiguous. This CDR3 contains 12 residues. Germline assignment: CDR1 DFQATT and CDR2 SNEGSKA (reference sequence). With 5 bases removed from V and 1 base from J, the gap between germline ends came to 8 bases. Written as DNA, the CDR3 is TGCAGTGCTGTCCTCGGGAACACTGAAGCTTTCTTT. This translates into CSAVLGNTEAFF.

At least ten counts were recorded for this clonotype. J is TRBJ1-6 and V is TRBV11-2; D may be TRBD1 (6 bases). The V gene lost 1 base and the J gene lost 8 bases, with 6 bases spanning the gap. CDR3 length equals 13 residues. Germline V gene lookup returns CDR1 SGHAT and CDR2 FQNNGV. In nucleotides, the CDR3 is TGTGCCAGCAGCTTAGGACAGGATTCACCCCTCCACTTT. Protein product: CASSLGQDSPLHF.

This clonotype was found a few times. V and J are TRBV19 and TRBJ1-2; D is perhaps TRBD1 (6 bases). Trimming removed 5 bases at V and 4 bases at J, with 17 bases between. Germline-derived CDR1 and CDR2 are LNHDA and SQIVND (reference sequence). CDR3 length: 15 amino acids. CDR3 nucleotide sequence: TGTGCCAGTAGTCAAAGTTGGGACAACTTCTATGGCTACACCTTC. Amino acid sequence: CASSQSWDNFYGYTF.

This clonotype was seen repeatedly, ten times or more. This sequence joins TRBV12-3 or TRBV12-4 and TRBJ2-5; perhaps TRBD2 as D (5 bases). The CDR3 runs 15 residues. Trimming cost V 5 bases and J 6 bases, with 19 bases left between them. The CDR3 loop is CASSPGRVRRKTQYF. CDR3 bases: TGTGCCAGCAGTCCGGGAAGGGTACGGAGGAAGACCCAGTACTTC.

There are many counts of this clonotype. Here the CDR3 reads CASSIGPAAYFRTF. The CDR3 region has the DNA TGTGCCAGCAGCATCGGGCCAGCGGCCTATTTTAGGACCTTC. The chain recombines TRBV7-2 with TRBJ1-2, with D unclear. The CDR3 consists of 14 residues. Trimming removed 5 bases at V and 14 bases at J, with 24 bases between. The V gene's germline CDR1 is SGHTA and CDR2 FQGNSA.

This clonotype appeared a few times. J is TRBJ1-5 and V is TRBV6-1; D call uncertain. CDR1 is MNHNS, CDR2 SASEGT, per germline. Trimming pared 6 bases from V and 6 bases from J, leaving 15 bases between. This CDR3 spans 14 amino acids. CDR3 in DNA: TGTGCCAGCAGCCAGGACGTTCTCGCTCAGCCCCAGCATTTT. Protein product: CASSQDVLAQPQHF.

This clonotype was counted only a few times. The chain employs TRBV7-9 and TRBJ1-2; no definite D call. Germline CDR1 and CDR2: SEHNR and FQNEAQ (reference sequence). V was cut by 2 bases and J by 4 bases, with 14 bases left in between. The CDR3 contains 15 residues. CDR3 residues: CASSLITSVLYGYTF. CDR3 coding DNA: TGTGCCAGCAGCTTAATAACCAGCGTTCTCTATGGCTACACCTTC.

This clonotype was recorded only once. This may stem from a read error, because a much larger clone lies one nucleotide away. The chain couples TRBV20-1 to TRBJ2-7, with D possibly being TRBD1 or TRBD2 (5 bases each). Trimming removed 6 bases from V and 3 bases from J, with 15 bases in between. The CDR3 is made up of 13 amino acids. Germline CDR1 and CDR2: DFQATT and SNEGSKA (reference sequence). DNA for the CDR3: TGCAGTGCCGAGGGGCTCATATACTACGAGCAGTACTTC. It yields the protein CSAEGLIYYEQYF.

V is TRBV7-7 and J is TRBJ2-5, with D possibly matching TRBD2 (6 bases). Per germline, CDR1 SSHAT and CDR2 FNYEAQ (reference sequence). This CDR3 region has 14 residues. The CDR3 spells CASGQTGTQETQYF. CDR3 DNA sequence: TGTGCTAGCGGACAAACCGGGACCCAAGAGACCCAGTACTTC.